The clone carrying this TCR beta chain appeared once. With 4 bases removed from V and 8 bases from J, the gap between germline ends came to 15 bases. This CDR3 is built from 13 residues. The germline gives CDR1 SGHRS, CDR2 YFSETQ. These data are taken from a study of control samples from healthy donors and cancer patients. Here immunoSEQ multiplex PCR was the method, and the copy in TCRdb shows in-frame clones only, minus some. The top ten clones hold approximately 2.3% of a sample with around 110,000 clones, roughly 91% of them seen once. Sequenced: blood. The chain employs TRBV5-1 and TRBJ1-2, with a possible D match to TRBD1 (5 bases). The sequence came from a woman in her sixties or seventies in good health. CDR3 in amino acids: CASSPPGPGGYTF. The CDR3 DNA sequence: TGCGCCAGCAGCCCGCCGGGGCCCGGGGGCTACACCTTC.